The 32 T cell receptor beta chains reported below all come from one sample, sequenced in a study of OX40 agonist ivuxolimab in advanced cancers. Generated by immunoSEQ multiplex PCR, the TCRdb table keeps only in-frame clones and is missing some. The table shows roughly 100,000 clones, with approximately 90% occurring only once. Material: CD4+ or CD8+ T cells sorted from blood, obtained in a trial of the OX40 agonist ivuxolimab. These receptors were obtained from an adult with an advanced solid tumor such as melanoma, head and neck, liver or kidney cancer.

The V and J genes are TRBV19 and TRBJ2-3, with a tentative D call TRBD2 (6 bases). The CDR3 runs 12 residues. V lost 9 bases and J lost 4, with 11 bases in between. Per the germline V gene, CDR1 is LNHDA and CDR2 is SQIVND (reference sequence). The CDR3 spells CASSSGADTQYF. The CDR3 DNA reads as TGTGCCAGCTCGTCGGGAGCAGATACGCAGTATTTT.

The rearrangement uses TRBV28 and TRBJ2-7; D unclear. Trimming left V 6 bases short and J 6 bases short, with 9 bases between. CDR3 length: 11 amino acids. Germline V gene lookup returns CDR1 MDHEN and CDR2 SYDVKM. This CDR3 reads CASRVGPEQYF. The CDR3 DNA is TGTGCCAGCAGAGTCGGCCCCGAGCAGTACTTC.

This rearrangement joins TRBV19 to TRBJ2-1, with D possibly matching TRBD1 (5 bases). In germline, CDR1 is LNHDA, CDR2 SQIVND (reference sequence). This CDR3 has 15 residues. The V end lost 3 bases, the J end lost 13 bases, and 22 bases lay between the germline ends. This chain's CDR3 is CASSMEWAGPARQFF. The CDR3 coding sequence is TGTGCCAGTAGTATGGAGTGGGCAGGGCCCGCCCGACAGTTCTTC.

This clone was found a few times. The gene calls are TRBV5-4 and TRBJ2-3; D is undetermined. CDR1 and CDR2 from the germline V gene are SGHNT and YYREEE (reference sequence). V lost 4 bases and J 6 bases, leaving 9 bases between the germline ends. The CDR3 is 12 residues long. The CDR3, as DNA: TGTGCCAGCAGCCCCCCGGCCGATACGCAGTATTTT. Protein: CASSPPADTQYF.

CDR3 DNA: TGTGCCAGCAGCTTAGCCAGAACGAACACTGAAGCTTTCTTT. Translation: CASSLARTNTEAFF. The chain recombines TRBV7-2 with TRBJ1-1; D is uncertain. Germline V gene data show CDR1 as SGHTA and CDR2 as FQGNSA. The CDR3 is 14 amino acids. V lost 0 bases and J 1 base, leaving 6 bases between the germline ends.

The chain links TRBV6-6 to TRBJ1-3; D is unclear. Germline CDR1 is MNHNY and CDR2 is SVGAGI (reference sequence). The CDR3 consists of 15 residues. V lost 6 bases to trimming and J lost 1 base, with 13 bases between them. The CDR3 sequence is CASSLSGFSGNTIYF. CDR3 nucleotide sequence: TGTGCCAGCAGCCTTTCGGGGTTTTCTGGAAACACCATATATTTT.

The chain joins TRBV9 to TRBJ2-5; 10 positions match TRBD1. This CDR3 region has 15 residues. V gave up 1 base and J gave up 4 bases; unmatched junction bases: 4. Germline CDR1 reads SGDLS; CDR2 reads YYNGEE. The CDR3 loop is CASSVMGQGSETQYF. In DNA form, the CDR3 reads TGTGCCAGCAGCGTAATGGGACAGGGGTCAGAGACCCAGTACTTC.

The chain links TRBV5-6 to TRBJ2-3; D not certain. Germline loops: CDR1 SGHDT, CDR2 YYEEEE. V lost 1 base and J 5 bases, leaving 2 bases between the germline ends. The CDR3 runs to 11 residues. The CDR3 is CASSLLDTQYF. In DNA, the CDR3 is TGTGCCAGCAGCTTGCTAGATACGCAGTATTTT.

This chain uses TRBV4-1 with TRBJ2-7; 11 bases are shared with TRBD1. Trimming removed 4 bases from V and 4 bases from J; junction bases left unmatched: 3. CDR1 is MGHRA and CDR2 is YSYEKL in the germline V gene. The CDR3 sequence is 14 residues long. The CDR3 sequence is CASSRGQGAYEQYF. The CDR3 region has the DNA TGCGCCAGCAGCCGAGGACAGGGGGCTTACGAGCAGTACTTC.

The CDR3, as DNA: TGTGCCAGCAGCACCCGGACTAGCGGGAGGTGGGAGCAGTACTTC. This encodes CASSTRTSGRWEQYF. The chain employs TRBV7-2 and TRBJ2-7; 14 bases map to TRBD2. The CDR3 is 15 amino acids. Germline V gene sequence: CDR1 SGHTA, CDR2 FQGNSA. J gave up 7 bases and V 5 bases, and 7 bases lay outside the gene matches.

The chain uses TRBV6-5 and TRBJ2-2; D is unresolved. Looked up from germline, CDR1 is MNHEY and CDR2 is SVGAGI. V lost 8 bases and J 6 bases, leaving 4 bases between the germline ends. CDR3 length equals 10 residues. CDR3 residues: CASASGELFF. Here the CDR3 DNA reads TGTGCCAGCGCTTCCGGGGAGCTGTTTTTT.

V gene TRBV18 combines with J gene TRBJ2-2; tentatively, D is TRBD2 (5 bases). The germline CDR1 and CDR2 sequences are KGHSH and LQKENI. V gave up 3 bases and J gave up 4 bases, with 9 bases separating them. The CDR3 runs to 14 residues. CDR3 in amino acids: CASSPPAGTGELFF. The CDR3 DNA is TGTGCCAGCTCACCCCCGGCGGGCACCGGGGAGCTGTTTTTT.

V and J are TRBV2 and TRBJ1-2; D not certain. Germline CDR1 and CDR2: SNHLY and FYNNEI. CDR3 size: 14 residues. Trimming shortened V by 5 bases and J by 1 base, and 11 bases separated the two germline ends. This chain's CDR3 is CASSLNTINYGYTF. The CDR3 bases are TGTGCCAGCAGTCTTAACACGATTAACTATGGCTACACCTTC.

V is TRBV30 and J is TRBJ2-7; weak D call: TRBD2 (6 bases). This CDR3 is 13 amino acids long. CDR1 is GTSNPN and CDR2 is SVGIG in the germline V gene (reference sequence). V was cut by 3 bases and J by 2 bases, with 11 bases left in between. CDR3 sequence: CAWREGPTYEQYF. The CDR3 DNA is TGTGCCTGGAGGGAGGGCCCGACCTACGAGCAGTACTTC.

The rearrangement links TRBV6-5 to TRBJ2-5; D ambiguous. Germline loops: CDR1 MNHEY, CDR2 SVGAGI. CDR3 size: 14 residues. Trimming took 0 bases from V and 5 from J, leaving 10 bases between them. The CDR3 bases are TGTGCCAGCAGTTACTCGTATTCTAGGGAGACCCAGTACTTC. Translated, it gives CASSYSYSRETQYF.

This rearrangement joins TRBV19 to TRBJ2-1, with 10 nucleotides matching TRBD2. The CDR3 contains 15 residues. V lost 6 bases, J lost 7 bases, and 9 bases stayed unmatched. The germline gives CDR1 LNHDA, CDR2 SQIVND (reference sequence). In nucleotides, the CDR3 is TGTGCCAGTAGAACAGCGGGAGGGCCGTCAAATGAGCAGTTCTTC. This sequence encodes CASRTAGGPSNEQFF.

V and J are TRBV2 and TRBJ2-1; D may be TRBD1 (6 bases). CDR3 length: 13 amino acids. Germline lookup yields CDR1 SNHLY and CDR2 FYNNEI. The V and J ends lost 5 bases and 7 bases respectively, with 12 bases between them. In nucleotides, the CDR3 is TGTGCCAGCAGTTCCTATGACAGGAATGAGCAGTTCTTC. Protein sequence: CASSSYDRNEQFF.

The rearrangement uses TRBV27 and TRBJ2-7, with D perhaps matching TRBD1 (6 bases). Trimming removed 0 bases at V and 7 bases at J, with 13 bases between. Germline CDR1 is MNHEY and CDR2 is SMNVEV (reference sequence). The CDR3 consists of 14 residues. CDR3 in amino acids: CASSLSRQGMEQYF. Written as DNA, the CDR3 is TGTGCCAGCAGTTTATCGAGGCAGGGGATGGAGCAGTACTTC.

V usage is TRBV15 and J usage is TRBJ2-7; D gene unclear. The CDR3 runs to 14 residues. V was cut by 0 bases and J by 5 bases, with 11 bases left in between. The V gene's germline CDR1 is LNHNV and CDR2 YYDKDF (reference sequence). CDR3 protein: CATSRDWNANEQYF. For the CDR3, the DNA is TGTGCCACCAGCAGAGATTGGAACGCGAACGAGCAGTACTTC.

Here the CDR3 reads CASSLVGQPQHF. The CDR3 nucleotides read TGTGCCAGCAGCTTAGTCGGCCAGCCCCAGCATTTT. The chain links TRBV7-3 to TRBJ1-5, with D hard to call. CDR1 SGHTA and CDR2 FQGTGA come from the germline V gene. The CDR3 is 12 amino acids. The V end was cut by 2 bases, the J end by 7 bases, with 6 bases between.

Of note for this clone: The sample contains more than one DNA sequence encoding this CDR3. The chain uses TRBV5-1 and TRBJ1-1; the D gene is possibly TRBD1 (6 bases). Germline lookup yields CDR1 SGHRS and CDR2 YFSETQ. V lost 0 bases, J lost 3 bases, and 15 bases lay in between. CDR3 length: 16 amino acids. In DNA, the CDR3 is TGCGCCAGCAGCTTGGTTGTTGTGGGGGGCTACACTGAAGCTTTCTTT. Translating it yields CASSLVVVGGYTEAFF.

This chain connects TRBV11-3 to TRBJ2-3; D is possibly TRBD2 (6 bases). The CDR3 contains 14 residues. Germline CDR1 and CDR2: SGHNT and YENEEA. Trimming removed 2 bases at V and 4 bases at J, with 10 bases between. CDR3: CASSLTGEADTQYF. The CDR3 nucleotides read TGTGCCAGCAGCTTAACCGGGGAGGCAGATACGCAGTATTTT.

This clone is a singleton in its sample. The V call is TRBV2, the J call TRBJ2-3; tentatively, D is TRBD2 (7 bases). Trimming took off 6 bases at V and 0 bases at J, with 13 bases between the two ends. The CDR3 has 15 residues. CDR1 and CDR2 from the germline V gene are SNHLY and FYNNEI. Here the CDR3 DNA reads TGTGCCAGCAGCTTTGCGGGGGCTAGCACAGATACGCAGTATTTT. Encoded protein: CASSFAGASTDTQYF.

The chain employs TRBV18 and TRBJ2-1, with D possibly being TRBD1 (6 bases). The V end lost 5 bases, the J end lost 4 bases, and 21 bases lay between the germline ends. The CDR3 runs 17 residues. Per the germline V gene, CDR1 is KGHSH and CDR2 is LQKENI. The CDR3 DNA is TGTGCCAGCTCAAGAACGTCTGGACAGAACCTTTACAATGAGCAGTTCTTC. The encoded protein is CASSRTSGQNLYNEQFF.

V gene TRBV2 combines with J gene TRBJ2-1, with TRBD1 matching over 9 bases. J was trimmed by 6 bases and V by 4 bases; bases with no gene match: 10. The germline V gene encodes CDR1 SNHLY and CDR2 FYNNEI. The CDR3 sequence is 16 residues long. Here the CDR3 DNA reads TGTGCCAGCAGTGGGGCTCCCGGGACAGGGCGCAATGAGCAGTTCTTC. Translating it yields CASSGAPGTGRNEQFF.

The rearrangement uses TRBV6-5 and TRBJ2-1; D perhaps matches TRBD2 (5 bases). The CDR3 covers 13 residues. The V end lost 5 bases, the J end lost 3 bases, and 8 bases lay between the germline ends. Germline V gives CDR1 MNHEY, CDR2 SVGAGI. In DNA, the CDR3 is TGTGCCAGCAGTGTGCGGGTCTACAATGAGCAGTTCTTC. Protein sequence: CASSVRVYNEQFF.

This sequence joins TRBV5-1 and TRBJ1-6, with D tentatively TRBD1 (6 bases). The CDR3 spans 16 residues. V was pared by 3 bases and J by 8 bases, with 18 bases between. Germline-derived CDR1 and CDR2 are SGHRS and YFSETQ. The CDR3: CASSSGTGTLDSPLHF. Here the CDR3 DNA reads TGCGCCAGCAGCTCCGGAACAGGGACTCTGGATTCACCCCTCCACTTT.

The chain recombines TRBV5-1 with TRBJ2-2; D unclear. Germline lookup yields CDR1 SGHRS and CDR2 YFSETQ. The V gene lost 5 bases and the J gene lost 7 bases, with 12 bases spanning the gap. This CDR3 comprises 13 residues. CDR3 sequence reads: CASREAWGGELFF. The CDR3 DNA sequence: TGCGCCAGCAGAGAGGCTTGGGGCGGGGAGCTGTTTTTT.

This clone was detected once. The chain recombines TRBV6-6 with TRBJ1-2, with a weak D call TRBD1 (6 bases). In germline, CDR1 is MNHNY, CDR2 SVGAGI (reference sequence). The CDR3 consists of 13 residues. Trimming cost V 2 bases and J 8 bases, with 12 bases left between them. CDR3 DNA sequence: TGTGCCAGCAGTTACGAGGGGGTTGGAGGCTACACCTTC. This translates into CASSYEGVGGYTF.

The J gene is TRBJ2-7, the V gene TRBV19; D gene ambiguous. This CDR3 contains 14 residues. Trimming shortened V by 7 bases and J by 0 bases, and 13 bases separated the two germline ends. The germline gives CDR1 LNHDA, CDR2 SQIVND (reference sequence). The CDR3 loop reads CASTPFGSSYEQYF. CDR3 bases: TGTGCCAGTACCCCCTTCGGCAGCTCCTACGAGCAGTACTTC.

This clone was picked up one time. V usage is TRBV5-8 and J usage is TRBJ2-7, with D perhaps TRBD1 (6 bases). V was cut by 0 bases and J by 3 bases, with 10 bases left in between. Germline assignment: CDR1 SGHTS and CDR2 YDEGEE. The CDR3 loop spans 14 amino acids. The CDR3 sequence is CASSLGDTYYEQYF. DNA of the CDR3: TGTGCCAGCAGCTTGGGGGACACCTACTACGAGCAGTACTTC. Based on the CDR3 plus reference TRBV5-8 and TRBJ2-7, the full variable domain is EAGVTQSPTHLIKTRGQQATLRCSPISGHTSVYWYQQALGLGLQFLLWYDEGEERNRGNFPPRFSGRQFPNYSSELNVNALELEDSALYLCASSLGDTYYEQYFGPGTRLTVT.

The V call is TRBV7-3, the J call TRBJ1-2; 7 positions match TRBD1. The CDR3 totals 13 residues. Germline assignment: CDR1 SGHTA and CDR2 FQGTGA. Trimming at V came to 3 bases and at J to 7 bases, leaving 5 bases not matched to a gene. The CDR3 DNA follows: TGTGCCAGCAGCTTCGCAGGGGGTGTTGGCTACACCTTC. Translating gives CASSFAGGVGYTF.